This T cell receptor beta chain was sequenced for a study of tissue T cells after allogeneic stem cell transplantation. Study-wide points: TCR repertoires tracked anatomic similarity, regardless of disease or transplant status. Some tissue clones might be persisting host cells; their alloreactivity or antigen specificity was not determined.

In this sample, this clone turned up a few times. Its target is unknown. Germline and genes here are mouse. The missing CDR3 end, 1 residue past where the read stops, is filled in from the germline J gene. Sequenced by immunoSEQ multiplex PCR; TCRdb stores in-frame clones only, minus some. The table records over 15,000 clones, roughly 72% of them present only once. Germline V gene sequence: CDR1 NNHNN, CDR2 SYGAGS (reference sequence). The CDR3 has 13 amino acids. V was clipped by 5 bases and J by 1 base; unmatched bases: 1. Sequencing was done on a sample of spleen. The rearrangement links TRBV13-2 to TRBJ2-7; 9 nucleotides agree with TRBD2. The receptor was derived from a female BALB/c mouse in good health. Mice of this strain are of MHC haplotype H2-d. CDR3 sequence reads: CASGTGGSYEQYF. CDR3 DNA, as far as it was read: TGTGCCAGCGGGACTGGGGGTTCCTATGAACAGTAC.